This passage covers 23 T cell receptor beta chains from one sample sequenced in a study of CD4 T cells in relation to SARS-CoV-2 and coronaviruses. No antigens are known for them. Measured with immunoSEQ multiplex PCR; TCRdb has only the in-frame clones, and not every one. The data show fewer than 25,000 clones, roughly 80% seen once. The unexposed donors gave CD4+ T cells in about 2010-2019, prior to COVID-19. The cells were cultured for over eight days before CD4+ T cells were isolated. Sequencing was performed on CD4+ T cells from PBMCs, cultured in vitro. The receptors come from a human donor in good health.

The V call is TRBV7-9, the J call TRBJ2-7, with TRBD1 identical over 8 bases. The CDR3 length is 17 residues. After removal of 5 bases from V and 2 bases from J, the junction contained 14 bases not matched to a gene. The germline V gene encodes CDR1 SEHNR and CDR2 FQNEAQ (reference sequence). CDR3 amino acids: CASSPGSGQGLPYEQYF. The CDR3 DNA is TGTGCCAGCAGCCCGGGCTCCGGACAGGGCCTTCCCTACGAGCAGTACTTC.

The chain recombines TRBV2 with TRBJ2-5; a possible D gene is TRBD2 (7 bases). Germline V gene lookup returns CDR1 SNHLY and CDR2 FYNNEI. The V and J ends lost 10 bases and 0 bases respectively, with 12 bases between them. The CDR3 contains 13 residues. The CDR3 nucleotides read TGTGCCAACATGGGGGGGCACCAAGAGACCCAGTACTTC. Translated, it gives CANMGGHQETQYF.

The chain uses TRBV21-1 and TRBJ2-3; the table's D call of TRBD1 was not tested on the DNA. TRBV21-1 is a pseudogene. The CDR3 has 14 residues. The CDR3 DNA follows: TGTGCCAGCAGCAAAGGAGGACAGCCAGATACGCAGTATTTT. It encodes CASSKGGQPDTQYF.

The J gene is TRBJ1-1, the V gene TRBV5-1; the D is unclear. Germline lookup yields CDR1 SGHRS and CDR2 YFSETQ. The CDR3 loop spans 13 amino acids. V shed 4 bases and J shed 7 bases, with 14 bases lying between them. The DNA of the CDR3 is TGCGCCAGCAGCGAACAAGCGGACGGTGAAGCTTTCTTT. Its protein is CASSEQADGEAFF.

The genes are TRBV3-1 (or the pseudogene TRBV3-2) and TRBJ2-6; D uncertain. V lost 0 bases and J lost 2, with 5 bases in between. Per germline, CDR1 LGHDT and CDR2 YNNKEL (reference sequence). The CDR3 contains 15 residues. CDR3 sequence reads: CASSQDWAGANVLTF. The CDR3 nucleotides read TGTGCCAGCAGCCAAGATTGGGCTGGGGCCAACGTCCTGACTTTC.

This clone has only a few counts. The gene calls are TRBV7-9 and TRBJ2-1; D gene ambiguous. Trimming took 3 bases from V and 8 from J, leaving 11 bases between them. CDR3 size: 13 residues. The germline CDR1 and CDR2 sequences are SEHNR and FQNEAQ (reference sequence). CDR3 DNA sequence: TGTGCCAGCAGCTTTTATGCTGGGGATGAGCAGTTCTTC. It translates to CASSFYAGDEQFF.

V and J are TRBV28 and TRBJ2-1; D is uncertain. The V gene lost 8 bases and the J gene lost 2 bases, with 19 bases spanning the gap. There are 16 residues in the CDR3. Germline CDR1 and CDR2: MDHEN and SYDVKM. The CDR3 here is CASWTLPGRPYNEQFF. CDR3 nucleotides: TGTGCCAGCTGGACCCTCCCTGGACGGCCCTACAATGAGCAGTTCTTC.

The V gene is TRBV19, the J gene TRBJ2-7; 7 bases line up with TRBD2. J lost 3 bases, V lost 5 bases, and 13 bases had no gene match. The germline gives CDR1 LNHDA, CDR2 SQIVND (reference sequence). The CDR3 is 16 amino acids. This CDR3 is CASSPAGAGASYEQYF. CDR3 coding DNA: TGTGCCAGTAGTCCCGCCGGGGCGGGAGCTAGCTACGAGCAGTACTTC.

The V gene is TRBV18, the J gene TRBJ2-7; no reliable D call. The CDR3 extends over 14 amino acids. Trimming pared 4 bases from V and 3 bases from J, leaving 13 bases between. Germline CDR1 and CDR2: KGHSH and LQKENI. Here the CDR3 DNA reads TGTGCCAGCTCACGTAACAGTGGGGACTACGAGCAGTACTTC. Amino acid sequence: CASSRNSGDYEQYF.

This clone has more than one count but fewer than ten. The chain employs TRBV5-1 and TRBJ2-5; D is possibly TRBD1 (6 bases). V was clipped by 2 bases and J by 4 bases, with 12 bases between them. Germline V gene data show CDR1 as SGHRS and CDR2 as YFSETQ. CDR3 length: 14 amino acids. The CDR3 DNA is TGCGCCAGCAGCTTACCAGTGGGGGCAGAGACCCAGTACTTC. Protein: CASSLPVGAETQYF.

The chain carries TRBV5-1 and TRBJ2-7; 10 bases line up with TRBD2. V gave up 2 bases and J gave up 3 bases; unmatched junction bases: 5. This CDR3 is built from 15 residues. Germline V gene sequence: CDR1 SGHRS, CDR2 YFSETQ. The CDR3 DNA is TGCGCCAGCAGCTTCCTAGCGGGAGATGTCTACGAGCAGTACTTC. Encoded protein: CASSFLAGDVYEQYF.

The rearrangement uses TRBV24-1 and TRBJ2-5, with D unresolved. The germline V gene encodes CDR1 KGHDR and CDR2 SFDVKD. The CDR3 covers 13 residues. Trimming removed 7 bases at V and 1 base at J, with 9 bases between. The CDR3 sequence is CATRRSAQETQYF. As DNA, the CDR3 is TGTGCCACCAGACGGTCGGCCCAAGAGACCCAGTACTTC.

The CDR3 nucleotides read TGTGCCAGCAGCCAGGACAGCCAATTTGATCAGCCCCAGCATTTT. Its translation is CASSQDSQFDQPQHF. V and J are TRBV4-2 and TRBJ1-5; D possibly corresponds to TRBD1 (6 bases). V was trimmed by 3 bases and J by 5 bases, leaving 14 bases between them. This CDR3 spans 15 amino acids. CDR1 is LGHNA, CDR2 YNFKEQ, per germline.

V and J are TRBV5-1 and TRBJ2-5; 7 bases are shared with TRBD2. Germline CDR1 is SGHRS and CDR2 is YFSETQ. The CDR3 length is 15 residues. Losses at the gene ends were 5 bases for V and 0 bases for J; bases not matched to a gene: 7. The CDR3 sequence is CASRRRGLDQETQYF. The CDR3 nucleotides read TGCGCCAGCAGACGACGAGGACTAGACCAAGAGACCCAGTACTTC.

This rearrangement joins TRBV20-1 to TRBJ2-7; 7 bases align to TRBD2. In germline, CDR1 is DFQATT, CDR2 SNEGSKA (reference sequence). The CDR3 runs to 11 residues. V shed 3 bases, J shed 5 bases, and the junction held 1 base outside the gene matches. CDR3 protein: CSASGRHEQYF. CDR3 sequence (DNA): TGCAGTGCTAGCGGGAGGCACGAGCAGTACTTC.

The CDR3 coding sequence is TGTGCCAGCAGTTCGACAGGGTTACGGTTGGACACTGAAGCTTTCTTT. Protein product: CASSSTGLRLDTEAFF. J is TRBJ1-1 and V is TRBV6-5, with 7 nucleotides matching TRBD1. CDR1 and CDR2 from the germline V gene are MNHEY and SVGAGI. V shed 4 bases and J 3 bases; nucleotides not matched to a gene: 11. The CDR3 has 16 residues.

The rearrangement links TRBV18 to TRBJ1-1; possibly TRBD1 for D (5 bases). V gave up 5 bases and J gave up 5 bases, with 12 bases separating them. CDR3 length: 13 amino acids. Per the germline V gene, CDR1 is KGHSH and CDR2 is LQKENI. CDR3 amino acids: CASSTGGLTEAFF. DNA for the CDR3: TGTGCCAGCTCAACTGGGGGGTTAACTGAAGCTTTCTTT.

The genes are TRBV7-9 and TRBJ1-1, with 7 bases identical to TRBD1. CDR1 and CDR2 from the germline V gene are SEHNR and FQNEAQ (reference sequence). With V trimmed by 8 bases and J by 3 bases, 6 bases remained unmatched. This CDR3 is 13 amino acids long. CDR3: CASQSQGDTEAFF. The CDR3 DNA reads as TGTGCCAGCCAAAGCCAGGGGGACACTGAAGCTTTCTTT.

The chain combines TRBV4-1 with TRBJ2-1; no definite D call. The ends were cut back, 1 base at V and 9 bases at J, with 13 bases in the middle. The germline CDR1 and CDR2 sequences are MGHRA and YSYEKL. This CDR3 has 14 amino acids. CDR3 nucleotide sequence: TGCGCCAGCAGCCAAGGACTTAGGAATGGTGAGCAGTTCTTC. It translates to CASSQGLRNGEQFF.

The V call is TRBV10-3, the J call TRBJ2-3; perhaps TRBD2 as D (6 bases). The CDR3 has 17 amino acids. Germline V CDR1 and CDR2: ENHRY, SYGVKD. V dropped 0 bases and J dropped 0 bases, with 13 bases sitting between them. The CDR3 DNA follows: TGTGCCATCAGTGAGTCTCCCAGCGGGTCCAGCACAGATACGCAGTATTTT. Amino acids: CAISESPSGSSTDTQYF.

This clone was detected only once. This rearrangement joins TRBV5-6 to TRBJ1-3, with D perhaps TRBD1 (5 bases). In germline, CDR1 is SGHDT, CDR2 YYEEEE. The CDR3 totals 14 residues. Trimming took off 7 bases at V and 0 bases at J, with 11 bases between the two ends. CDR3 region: CASVAQGSGNTIYF. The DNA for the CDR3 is TGTGCCAGCGTCGCCCAGGGCTCTGGAAACACCATATATTTT.

The CDR3, as DNA: TGCGCCAGCAGTGAACAGAACACTGAAGCTTTCTTT. Encoded protein: CASSEQNTEAFF. The genes are TRBV10-2 and TRBJ1-1, with no clear D. V was clipped by 3 bases and J by 1 base, with 3 bases between them. The CDR3 runs 12 residues. Per germline, CDR1 WSHSY and CDR2 SAAADI.

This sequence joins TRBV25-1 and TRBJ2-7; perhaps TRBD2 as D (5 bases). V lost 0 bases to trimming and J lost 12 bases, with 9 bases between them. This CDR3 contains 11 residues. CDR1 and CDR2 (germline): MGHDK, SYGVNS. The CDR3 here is CASSEYGVAYF. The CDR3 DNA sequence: TGTGCCAGCAGTGAATACGGGGTAGCGTACTTC.